The rows below give T cell receptor beta chains drawn from one sample of a study of CD8+CD57+ T cells in acquired aplastic anemia. TCRdb analysed the reads with MiXCR anew, one entry per CDR3 protein. There are around 430,000 distinct CDR3 sequences in the sample; roughly 34% occur only once, and 0.7% to 1% lies in the top ten. Sequencing was performed on sorted CD4+, CD8+, or CD8+CD57+ T cells (not recorded which) from PBMCs. The receptors shown here come from a human donor with aplastic anemia. Each CDR3 is given with its conserved first and last residue.

TRBV5-3	TRBJ2-7	CARSSPGQVGSPRISYEQYF
TRBV19	TRBJ1-1	CASRRTGPEAFF
TRBV15	TRBJ2-3	CATSPATDTQYF
TRBV5-5	TRBJ1-2	CASNIIGLPNYGYTF
TRBV7-2	TRBJ2-7	CASSLFWGASYEQYF
TRBV5-8	TRBJ1-2	CASSLPLGTTYGYTF
TRBV12-5	TRBJ1-1	CASGFSNAEAFF
TRBV15	TRBJ2-3	CATSRDISYPFTDTQYF
TRBV11-3	TRBJ1-1	CASSSNTNTEAFF
TRBV2	TRBJ1-6	CASSDRGQNYNSPLHF
TRBV7-3	TRBJ1-1	CASSLIEAFF
TRBV6-1	TRBJ2-7	CASSQQPFYEQYF
TRBV10-3	TRBJ1-6	CAIRGQGIGNSPLHF
TRBV4-1	TRBJ1-6	CASSLDYPPLHF
TRBV20-1	TRBJ2-1	CSASVLAGGPYNEQFF
TRBV19	TRBJ2-1	CASSSSRDEQFF
TRBV7-2	TRBJ2-7	CASSSGRTGEGYF
TRBV20-1	TRBJ2-3	CSARDLEPYTDTQYF
TRBV6-1	TRBJ1-3	CASRAGTGSGNTIYF
TRBV10-3	TRBJ2-7	CAISEARAYDEQYF
TRBV15	TRBJ2-1	CATSPRGGAGGYNEQFF
TRBV28	TRBJ1-5	CASSLYTFYSNQPQHF
TRBV10-1	TRBJ2-2	CASSSSPGQGNTGELFF
TRBV24-1	TRBJ2-7	CATSVGSGGVGEQYF
TRBV11-1	TRBJ2-2	CASSLTPVPSSGTGELFF
TRBV30	TRBJ2-6	CAYGVPGANVLTF
TRBV20-1	TRBJ2-7	CSAILVPEQYF
TRBV11-1	TRBJ2-2	CASSLMTGTSPTGELFF
TRBV9	TRBJ1-1	CASSAMGGGTEAFF
TRBV4-2	TRBJ1-1	CASSQGDRRNTEAFF
TRBV9	TRBJ2-5	CASSVDPPGGAAETQYF
TRBV5-1	TRBJ2-1	CASSNNLAGGSYNEQFF
TRBV4-2	TRBJ2-1	CASSQTISSYNEQFF
TRBV6-2/TRBV6-3	TRBJ2-7	CASSYKAGESYEQYF
TRBV9	TRBJ2-2	CASSVEAGASGELFF
TRBV7-9	TRBJ1-2	CASSFGQTYGYTF
TRBV29-1	TRBJ2-7	CSVRAEGVAHSYEQYF
TRBV7-2	TRBJ2-5	CASSHGWGKETQYF
TRBV5-4	TRBJ2-3	CASSRTGAQTDTQYF
TRBV20-1	TRBJ1-4	CSATWGAGEKLFF
TRBV7-2	TRBJ1-1	CASSLLFYGRGTEAFF
TRBV24-1	TRBJ2-5	CATSEPGQLEETQYF
TRBV5-4	TRBJ2-3	CASSLASSSSTDTKYF
TRBV19	TRBJ2-5	CASSIRASGGGETQYF
TRBV19	TRBJ2-3	CASTGGGRVSDTQYF
TRBV7-3	TRBJ2-2	CASSLQGSGNTGELFF
TRBV19	TRBJ2-5	CASSTWTDLRQETQYF
TRBV2	TRBJ2-3	CASRLTSGTADTQYF
TRBV2	TRBJ2-5	CASSRLAGGPSSETQYF
TRBV10-3	TRBJ1-5	CAISESDRGFNQPQHF
TRBV19	TRBJ1-1	CARSIEGTGNTEAFF
TRBV5-1	TRBJ1-1	CASGYTTGGRDEAFF
TRBV20-1	TRBJ2-7	CSARVSGSYEQYF
TRBV19	TRBJ2-3	CASSSAQGAVTQYF
TRBV12-3/TRBV12-4	TRBJ1-2	CASSRPEGSTNYGYTF
TRBV7-9	TRBJ1-1	CASSFGSAPEAFF
TRBV25-1	.	CASSRDSDNSPLHF
TRBV5-4	TRBJ2-1	CASSLDSGGSYNEQFF
TRBV12-3/TRBV12-4	TRBJ1-5	CASSSRAALTVNQPQHF
TRBV6-2/TRBV6-3	TRBJ1-4	CASSYDGATNEKLFF